This T cell receptor (beta chain) was found in a study of early stage breast cancer tumors. Whole-study context: Of some 16 invasive breast tumors, about 12 were hormone receptor-positive, HER2-negative. Average read coverage per sample was approximately 9.1-fold.

CDR1 is SGHKS and CDR2 is YYEKEE in the germline V gene (reference sequence). V lost 5 bases and J 5 bases, leaving 5 bases between the germline ends. The CDR3 is 11 residues long. This clone appeared a few times. Its antigen is as yet unknown. Produced via immunoSEQ multiplex PCR; TCRdb's table is partial and in-frame only. Seen here are fewer than 70,000 clones, about 74% observed once, and the top ten hold approximately 3%. The study's findings and limits: Unsorted bulk genomic DNA sequencing lacked pairing and functional marker data. Compared with adjacent normal breast tissue, tumors showed 2 to 2.5-fold greater T cell density and higher clonality.

This clonotype originated in a person in their thirties with breast cancer. The chain joins TRBV5-5 to TRBJ2-1; D call uncertain. The source material was blood. The CDR3 nucleotides read TGTGCCAGCAGGGCACACAATGAGCAGTTCTTC. This codes for CASRAHNEQFF. Full variable domain (missing parts from reference TRBV5-5 and TRBJ2-1): DAGVTQSPTHLIKTRGQQVTLRCSPISGHKSVSWYQQVLGQGPQFIFQYYEKEERGRGNFPDRFSARQFPNYSSELNVNALLLGDSALYLCASRAHNEQFFGPGTRLTVL.